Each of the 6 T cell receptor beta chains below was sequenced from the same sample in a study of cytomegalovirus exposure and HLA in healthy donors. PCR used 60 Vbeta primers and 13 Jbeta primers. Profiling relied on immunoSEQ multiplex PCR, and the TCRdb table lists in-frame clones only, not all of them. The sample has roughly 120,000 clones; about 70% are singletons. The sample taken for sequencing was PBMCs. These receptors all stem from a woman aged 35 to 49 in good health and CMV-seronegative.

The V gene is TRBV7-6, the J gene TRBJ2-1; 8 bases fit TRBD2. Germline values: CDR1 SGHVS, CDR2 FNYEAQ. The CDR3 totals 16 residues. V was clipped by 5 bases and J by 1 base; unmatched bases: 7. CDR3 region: CASSRTSGSSYNEQFF. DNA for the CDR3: TGTGCCAGCAGCCGCACTAGCGGTTCGTCCTACAATGAGCAGTTCTTC.

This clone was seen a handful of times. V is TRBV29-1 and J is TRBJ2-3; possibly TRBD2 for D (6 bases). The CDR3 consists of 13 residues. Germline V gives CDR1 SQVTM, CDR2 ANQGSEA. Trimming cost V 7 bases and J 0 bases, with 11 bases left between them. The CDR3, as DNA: TGCAGCGCACCGGGACTGAGCACAGATACGCAGTATTTT. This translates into CSAPGLSTDTQYF.

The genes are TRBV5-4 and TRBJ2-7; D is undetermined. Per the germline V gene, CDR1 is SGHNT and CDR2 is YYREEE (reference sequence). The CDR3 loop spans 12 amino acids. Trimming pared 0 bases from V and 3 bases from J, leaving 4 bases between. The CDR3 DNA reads TGTGCCAGCAGCTTGGATAACTACGAGCAGTACTTC. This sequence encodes CASSLDNYEQYF.

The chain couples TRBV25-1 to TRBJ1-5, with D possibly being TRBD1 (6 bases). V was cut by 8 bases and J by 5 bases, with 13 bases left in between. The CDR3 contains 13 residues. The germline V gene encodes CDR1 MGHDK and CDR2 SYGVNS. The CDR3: CASSGTIDQPQHF. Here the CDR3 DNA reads TGTGCCAGCTCTGGGACAATCGATCAGCCCCAGCATTTT.

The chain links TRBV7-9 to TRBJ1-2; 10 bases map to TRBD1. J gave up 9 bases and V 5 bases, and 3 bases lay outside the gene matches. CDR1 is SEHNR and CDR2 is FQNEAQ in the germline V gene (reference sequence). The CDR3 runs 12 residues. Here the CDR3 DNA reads TGTGCCAGCAGCCTGGGACAGGGGAGCTACACCTTC. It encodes CASSLGQGSYTF.

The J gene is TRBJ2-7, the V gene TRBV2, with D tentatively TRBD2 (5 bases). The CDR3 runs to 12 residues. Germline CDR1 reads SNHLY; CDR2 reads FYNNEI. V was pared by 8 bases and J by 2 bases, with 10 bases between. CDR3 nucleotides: TGTGCCAGCGAGAGGGCAGCCTACGAGCAGTACTTC. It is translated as CASERAAYEQYF.